This T cell receptor (beta chain) was retrieved from a study of blood T cell repertoires in COVID-19 (dated by TCRdb to 2018 to 2021). Looking at the study overall: Samples covering the acute and convalescent phases of COVID-19 were provided by collaborators in the United States, Italy and Spain. Sample metadata almost always included a de-identified subject ID, COVID-19 status, age in years and sex. The repertoires were made available in a free public database intended to serve as a resource for research on the immune response to SARS-CoV-2. Deeply sampled blood TCRbeta repertoires from subjects exposed to, actively infected with, or recovered from COVID-19 were included in the dataset. Where HLA class I and class II types were available, the types were taken from metadata supplied by the sample provider, not from assay-based typing. Samples were obtained from the ongoing ImmuneRACE study (first 160 participants) and from 1,254 subjects provided by 6 global collaborators. The material from the prospective study consisted of cDNA or gDNA derived from T cells, B-cell-depleted T cells, or PBMCs. The full study reports these points: How much clinical and demographic metadata was included differed by source and by participant, and the metadata was provided uncurated.

The collaborating institutions used their own protocols to collect whole blood in K2EDTA tubes. For TCRbeta analysis, collaborator samples were shipped as frozen whole blood, as isolated PBMCs, or as DNA extracted from either sample type. TCRbeta CDR3 regions were amplified from genomic DNA by means of the immunoSEQ Assay, a bias-controlled multiplex PCR. The study's own analysis went as follows. The number of nucleated cells in each sample was estimated from the amplification of reference gene primers within the assay. Sequence reads were collapsed and filtered to measure the absolute abundance of every unique TCRbeta CDR3 rearrangement. For each sample, productive Simpson clonality was calculated as the square root of Simpson's diversity index over productive rearrangements. The immuneACCESS repertoire file appears here via TCRdb, limited to in-frame rearrangements. These files lack a portion of the clones; in checked studies, under half of the deficit traces to unresolved V genes, and the cause of the others is not known. The V and J calls and clone size were taken over from that table, and D and trimming were inferred from the DNA. This sample gives 150,000 to 160,000 clones in total; roughly 80% of them show up just once. The biggest ten clones account for around 28% of the sample.

With respect to this clone: Its recognized antigen is unknown. Base qualities are not at hand, and no much larger clone is one base apart.

Relative to germline, V is 9 bases shorter and J is 1 base shorter, with 12 bases between their ends. The CDR3 contains 13 residues, cysteine and phenylalanine counted. The read is trimmed to its CDR3 DNA, 39 bases read in frame from base 1. For CDR1 and CDR2, the germline V gene lists SNHLY and FYNNEI. The material sequenced was peripheral blood. The source of this sequence is an older woman with acute or convalescent COVID-19. The chain is encoded by TRBV2 joined to TRBJ1-1; the best D guess is TRBD1, with 6 bases matching. The DNA sequence follows: TGTGCCAGGAAGGGGGAAAGGAACACTGAAGCTTTCTTT. It encodes CARKGERNTEAFF. The CDR3 plus the reference TRBV2 and TRBJ1-1 genes for the other parts give the full variable domain: EPEVTQTPSHQVTQMGQEVILRCVPISNHLYFYWYRQILGQKVEFLVSFYNNEISEKSEIFDDQFSVERPDGSNFTLKIRSTKLEDSAMYFCARKGERNTEAFFGQGTRLTVV.